The source of this TCR beta chain is a study of T-cell reconstitution after alpha-beta-depleted transplantation in children. General study results and limits: The main origin of T-cell counts and diversity one year after transplant was newly produced T cells. In some patients, recipient T cells and intrathymic progenitors surviving conditioning explained high day-60 diversity. In patients about two months after transplant, alpha-beta T cells reportedly arose from several hundred expanded graft clones.

The TCRbeta library was prepared with unique molecular identifiers. TCRdb analysed the PCR reads with MiXCR anew, one entry per CDR3 protein. The table lists approximately 500,000 distinct CDR3 sequences, about 11% of them singletons, with around 2% in the top ten. This clonotype was seen ten or more times. Its specificity is not known. Germline V CDR1 and CDR2: LGHNA, YSLEER. CDR3 length: 18 amino acids. J lost 3 bases, V lost 1 base, and 8 bases had no gene match. Sequences were derived from PBMCs, sampled before TCRalphabeta/CD19-depleted stem cell transplant. The sequence was collected from a child aged 2-15 years with inherited bone marrow failure, due to receive a stem cell transplant. The chain links TRBV4-3 to TRBJ2-7, with 14 nucleotides matching TRBD2. The CDR3 coding sequence is TGCGCCAGCAGCCAAGGCCCCGGGACTAGCGGGAGTTACTACGAGCAGTACTTC. As protein: CASSQGPGTSGSYYEQYF.